This entry lists 31 T cell receptor beta chains sequenced from one sample in a study of graft-versus-host responses after intestinal transplantation. Method: immunoSEQ multiplex PCR; TCRdb's copy keeps in-frame clones and lacks some. The sample contains 57,000 or so clones, 91% of which appear only once. The sequences come from PBMCs, collected roughly 120 days after intestinal transplantation. The receptor set was obtained from a human patient who received an intestinal transplant, so some T cells may come from the graft donor.

The chain employs TRBV13 and TRBJ2-7; D gene unclear. CDR3 length: 11 amino acids. V lost 5 bases, J lost 6 bases, and 8 bases lay in between. The germline CDR1 and CDR2 sequences are PRHDT and FYEKMQ (reference sequence). The CDR3 bases are TGTGCCAGCAGCGACCGGGCCGAGCAGTACTTC. Its protein product is CASSDRAEQYF. The variable domain in full, with the rest retrieved from reference TRBV13 and TRBJ2-7, is AAGVIQSPRHLIKEKRETATLKCYPIPRHDTVYWYQQGPGQDPQFLISFYEKMQSDKGSIPDRFSAQQFSDYHSELNMSSLELGDSALYFCASSDRAEQYFGPGTRLTVT.

The chain has TRBV23-1 and TRBJ2-1; D is tentatively TRBD1 or TRBD2 (6 bases each). Being an ORF, TRBV23-1 has a function that is uncertain. This CDR3 comprises 16 residues. Between the trimmed V and J ends, which lost 0 bases and 7 bases, there was a span of 16 bases. The CDR3, as DNA: TGCGCCAGCAGTCAATCTGGAGGGGGTTCTTTGAATGAGCAGTTCTTC. It specifies CASSQSGGGSLNEQFF.

This chain links TRBV18 with TRBJ2-3, with 12 nucleotides matching TRBD2. J lost 3 bases, V lost 6 bases, and 7 bases had no gene match. The germline V gene encodes CDR1 KGHSH and CDR2 LQKENI. The length of the CDR3 is 16 residues. The DNA of the CDR3 is TGTGCCAGCTCGCCCCTAGCGGGAGGGGAAACAGATACGCAGTATTTT. As protein: CASSPLAGGETDTQYF.

The chain combines TRBV2 with TRBJ2-1; maybe TRBD1 (5 bases). V shed 8 bases and J shed 2 bases, with 10 bases lying between them. CDR3 length: 13 residues. The V gene's germline CDR1 is SNHLY and CDR2 FYNNEI. CDR3 DNA: TGTGCCAGCCTACAGGATACCTACAATGAGCAGTTCTTC. Translated: CASLQDTYNEQFF.

This clone showed up just once. The chain couples TRBV14 to TRBJ2-1, with 9 bases that match TRBD1. This CDR3 has 16 amino acids. Unmatched junction bases numbered 4, after V lost 1 base and J lost 3 bases. The germline CDR1 and CDR2 sequences are SGHDN and FVKESK. DNA of the CDR3: TGTGCCAGCAGCCAAGGCGGACAGGGGTTCTACAATGAGCAGTTCTTC. Its protein product is CASSQGGQGFYNEQFF.

V usage is TRBV6-5 and J usage is TRBJ1-2; weak D call: TRBD1 (6 bases). The CDR3 spans 15 residues. Trimming removed 0 bases from V and 5 bases from J, with 13 bases in between. The germline CDR1 and CDR2 sequences are MNHEY and SVGAGI. The CDR3 nucleotides are TGTGCCAGCAGTTACTCGAGTAAGGGGGTGTATGGCTACACCTTC. It translates to CASSYSSKGVYGYTF.

This CDR3 is CSVDSPSTDTQYF. In nucleotides, the CDR3 is TGCAGCGTTGACAGCCCCAGCACAGATACGCAGTATTTT. The V and J genes are TRBV29-1 and TRBJ2-3; D gene uncertain. The CDR3 extends over 13 amino acids. V dropped 3 bases and J dropped 0 bases, with 7 bases sitting between them. CDR1 and CDR2 from the germline V gene are SQVTM and ANQGSEA.

This sequence joins TRBV7-8 and TRBJ1-3; the D gene is possibly TRBD1 (5 bases). The germline V gene encodes CDR1 SGHVS and CDR2 FQNEAQ. V was pared by 8 bases and J by 0 bases, with 11 bases between. The CDR3 consists of 14 residues. The CDR3 nucleotides are TGTGCCAGCCGCGGGGGTTTCTCTGGAAACACCATATATTTT. Translating gives CASRGGFSGNTIYF.

The chain joins TRBV11-2 to TRBJ2-1, with TRBD2 matching 10 bases. This CDR3 is 15 amino acids long. CDR1 is SGHAT, CDR2 FQNNGV, per germline. The J segment lost 9 bases and the V segment lost 1 base, leaving 6 bases of the junction unmatched. The CDR3: CASSLGSGRASEQFF. For the CDR3, the DNA is TGTGCCAGCAGCTTAGGAAGCGGGAGGGCCTCTGAGCAGTTCTTC.

The genes are TRBV5-4 and TRBJ1-2; D is unclear. The V gene's germline CDR1 is SGHNT and CDR2 YYREEE (reference sequence). Trimming pared 0 bases from V and 6 bases from J, leaving 18 bases between. The CDR3 contains 16 residues. CDR3: CASSLAGQEGSDGYTF. CDR3 coding DNA: TGTGCCAGCAGCTTGGCCGGCCAAGAAGGGTCAGATGGCTACACCTTC. Full variable domain (rest looked up from reference TRBV5-4 and TRBJ1-2): ETGVTQSPTHLIKTRGQQVTLRCSSQSGHNTVSWYQQALGQGPQFIFQYYREEENGRGNFPPRFSGLQFPNYSSELNVNALELDDSALYLCASSLAGQEGSDGYTFGSGTRLTVV.

The chain joins TRBV6-1 to TRBJ1-5; D possibly corresponds to TRBD1 (5 bases). This CDR3 comprises 14 residues. Trimming cost V 4 bases and J 3 bases, with 10 bases left between them. Germline loops: CDR1 MNHNS, CDR2 SASEGT. CDR3 bases: TGTGCCAGCAGTGTTTGGGGGTCCAATCAGCCCCAGCATTTT. It translates to CASSVWGSNQPQHF.

This clone was picked up one time. The rearrangement uses TRBV7-6 and TRBJ2-3; 7 bases line up with TRBD2. The CDR3 totals 14 residues. From germline, CDR1 is SGHVS and CDR2 FNYEAQ. V lost 3 bases and J lost 3; bases outside the gene matches: 3. DNA of the CDR3: TGTGCCAGCAGCTTGAGCGGGGAAACAGATACGCAGTATTTT. Protein product: CASSLSGETDTQYF.

The chain combines TRBV30 with TRBJ2-2, with 13 bases lining up with TRBD2. Trimming took 3 bases from V and 8 from J; bases not matched to a gene: 3. This CDR3 is 14 amino acids long. Germline V gives CDR1 GTSNPN, CDR2 SVGIG (reference sequence). CDR3 protein: CAWRLAGGWGELFF. CDR3 sequence (DNA): TGTGCCTGGAGACTAGCGGGGGGGTGGGGGGAGCTGTTTTTT.

The gene calls are TRBV9 and TRBJ1-1, with D possibly matching TRBD1 (5 bases). This CDR3 comprises 14 residues. The germline V gene encodes CDR1 SGDLS and CDR2 YYNGEE. Deletions cut 4 bases from V and 3 bases from J, with 13 bases between. The CDR3: CASSPGTVYTEAFF. CDR3 DNA: TGTGCCAGCAGCCCTGGGACGGTGTACACTGAAGCTTTCTTT.

This clone was recorded once. V and J are TRBV28 and TRBJ2-3; weak D call: TRBD2 (5 bases). Germline CDR1 reads MDHEN; CDR2 reads SYDVKM. V lost 3 bases to trimming and J lost 7 bases, with 14 bases between them. This CDR3 region has 14 residues. The CDR3 DNA is TGTGCCAGCAGTTTCAGCACAGAGGGCAATACGCAGTATTTT. It encodes CASSFSTEGNTQYF.

V gene TRBV27 combines with J gene TRBJ2-7, with a possible D match to TRBD2 (5 bases). V was cut by 6 bases and J by 3 bases, with 15 bases left in between. The CDR3 contains 14 residues. Looked up from germline, CDR1 is MNHEY and CDR2 is SMNVEV (reference sequence). CDR3 nucleotide sequence: TGTGCCAGCAGCCGTGGCGGGTCGGTCTACGAGCAGTACTTC. It is translated as CASSRGGSVYEQYF.

The chain combines TRBV18 with TRBJ2-7; no definite D call. The length of the CDR3 is 16 residues. V was clipped by 2 bases and J by 0 bases, with 14 bases between them. Germline CDR1 reads KGHSH; CDR2 reads LQKENI. The DNA for the CDR3 is TGTGCCAGCTCACCATACACGGGCAGCAGCTCCTACGAGCAGTACTTC. Its translation: CASSPYTGSSSYEQYF.

The chain joins TRBV4-2 to TRBJ2-1; 11 positions match TRBD2. J gave up 7 bases and V 4 bases, and 6 bases lay outside the gene matches. CDR3 size: 15 residues. The germline V gene encodes CDR1 LGHNA and CDR2 YNFKEQ. CDR3 in amino acids: CASSLKLAGENEQFF. CDR3 coding DNA: TGTGCCAGCAGCCTCAAACTAGCGGGAGAGAATGAGCAGTTCTTC.

The V call is TRBV2, the J call TRBJ2-7; D is unresolved. Between the trimmed V and J ends, which lost 3 bases and 3 bases, there was a span of 9 bases. Germline V lookup: CDR1 SNHLY, CDR2 FYNNEI. The CDR3 has 13 residues. This CDR3 is CASSDAADYEQYF. CDR3 bases: TGTGCCAGCAGTGACGCGGCAGACTACGAGCAGTACTTC.

The chain links TRBV10-1 to TRBJ2-4; 12 nucleotides line up with TRBD1. With V trimmed by 3 bases and J by 7 bases, 7 bases remained unmatched. The CDR3 consists of 16 residues. Germline V lookup: CDR1 WNHNN, CDR2 SYGVQD (reference sequence). Here the CDR3 reads CASSEPGTGGGNIQYF. The CDR3 DNA sequence: TGCGCCAGCAGTGAACCCGGGACAGGGGGCGGGAACATTCAGTACTTC.

This sequence joins TRBV18 and TRBJ1-2; D not resolved. Germline V CDR1 and CDR2: KGHSH, LQKENI. The CDR3 has 12 amino acids. Trimming took off 5 bases at V and 4 bases at J, with 8 bases between the two ends. This CDR3 reads CASSVKLYGYTF. The CDR3 nucleotides are TGTGCCAGCTCAGTAAAACTCTATGGCTACACCTTC.

The chain joins TRBV18 to TRBJ2-1, with 8 bases matching TRBD1. The length of the CDR3 is 15 residues. V gave up 2 bases and J gave up 7 bases; unmatched junction bases: 7. Germline-derived CDR1 and CDR2 are KGHSH and LQKENI. The CDR3 loop is CASSPTGGGNNEQFF. The CDR3 region has the DNA TGTGCCAGCTCACCAACAGGGGGAGGCAATAATGAGCAGTTCTTC.

V is TRBV5-1 and J is TRBJ1-1, with D possibly TRBD1 on 6 matching bases. The germline V and J ends were trimmed by 3 bases and 3 bases, with 15 bases remaining between them. The CDR3 length is 15 residues. CDR1 SGHRS and CDR2 YFSETQ come from the germline V gene. The CDR3 coding sequence is TGCGCCAGCAGCTCAACAGGGAGAGGGTACACTGAAGCTTTCTTT. This sequence encodes CASSSTGRGYTEAFF.

The chain couples TRBV6-1 to TRBJ2-1; TRBD2 agrees at 7 bases. The CDR3 is made up of 13 amino acids. The germline gives CDR1 MNHNS, CDR2 SASEGT. Trimming at V came to 4 bases and at J to 5 bases, leaving 2 bases not matched to a gene. This chain's CDR3 is CASSGRGDNEQFF. The DNA for the CDR3 is TGTGCCAGCAGTGGACGGGGGGACAATGAGCAGTTCTTC.

This clone appeared a few times. The chain recombines TRBV6-5 with TRBJ2-2, with 10 bases that match TRBD2. Germline V gene data show CDR1 as MNHEY and CDR2 as SVGAGI. With V trimmed by 1 base and J by 5 bases, 1 base remained unmatched. The CDR3 covers 15 residues. The CDR3: CASSYLAGGTGELFF. In DNA, the CDR3 is TGTGCCAGCAGTTACTTAGCGGGGGGAACCGGGGAGCTGTTTTTT.

The V and J genes are TRBV6-1 and TRBJ2-3, with D perhaps matching TRBD2 (5 bases). The CDR3 runs to 15 residues. V was trimmed by 0 bases and J by 5 bases, leaving 12 bases between them. The germline V gene encodes CDR1 MNHNS and CDR2 SASEGT. This CDR3 reads CASSEAFWTEDTQYF. CDR3 coding DNA: TGTGCCAGCAGTGAAGCCTTTTGGACTGAAGATACGCAGTATTTT.

The CDR3 region is CASSWRARTGELFF. Here the CDR3 DNA reads TGTGCCAGCAGTTGGCGCGCTCGCACCGGGGAGCTGTTTTTT. The chain has TRBV6-5 and TRBJ2-2, with D unclear. V lost 4 bases to trimming and J lost 4 bases, with 10 bases between them. Germline CDR1 reads MNHEY; CDR2 reads SVGAGI. CDR3 length: 14 amino acids.

The chain carries TRBV5-4 and TRBJ2-3; possible D gene TRBD2, 5 bases. Germline CDR1 is SGHNT and CDR2 is YYREEE (reference sequence). This CDR3 contains 13 residues. Trimming removed 5 bases at V and 1 base at J, with 8 bases between. The DNA of the CDR3 is TGTGCCAGCAGAGTCGGGGGCACAGATACGCAGTATTTT. It specifies CASRVGGTDTQYF.

J is TRBJ1-2 and V is TRBV6-5; a weak D match, TRBD1 (5 bases). The germline V and J ends were trimmed by 7 bases and 4 bases, with 13 bases remaining between them. Looked up from germline, CDR1 is MNHEY and CDR2 is SVGAGI. The CDR3 is made up of 13 amino acids. The DNA of the CDR3 is TGTGCCAGCACCTCACCGGACATCTATGGCTACACCTTC. It is translated as CASTSPDIYGYTF.

The V gene is TRBV19, the J gene TRBJ2-1; TRBD2 agrees at 12 bases. V lost 5 bases to trimming and J lost 2 bases; unmatched junction nucleotides: 10. The CDR3 is 18 amino acids. The germline V gene has CDR1 LNHDA and CDR2 SQIVND (reference sequence). The CDR3 DNA reads as TGTGCCAGTAGTGCCCCTGCTAGCGGGAGGGCCCCCTACAATGAGCAGTTCTTC. Its protein product is CASSAPASGRAPYNEQFF.

The CDR3 protein is CASSPVGLASDEQYF. The CDR3 DNA reads as TGCGCCAGCAGTCCTGTCGGACTAGCAAGCGACGAGCAGTACTTC. The chain links TRBV4-1 to TRBJ2-7; 8 bases agree with TRBD2. V lost 6 bases, J lost 5 bases, and 12 bases stayed unmatched. Germline values: CDR1 MGHRA, CDR2 YSYEKL. This CDR3 has 15 amino acids.